This T cell receptor beta chain came from a study of blood T cell repertoires in COVID-19. Study-wide context: COVID-19 samples collected from the United States, Italy and Spain covered acute and convalescent phases.

This CDR3 is 16 amino acids long. Germline loops: CDR1 KGHDR, CDR2 SFDVKD. Trimming cost V 3 bases and J 6 bases; bases outside gene matches: 8. Authors' methods: Reference gene primer amplification in the assay estimated nucleated cell counts. Data came from immunoSEQ multiplex PCR; TCRdb stores just in-frame clones and leaves some out. Clone size and the V and J calls come from that table; the DNA yielded D and trimming. The sample lists hundreds of thousands of clones, roughly 89% occurring once. Participants' own reports of clinical history determined their cohort assignment. Symptom resolution, clearance, or two negative PCRs marked the recovered donors of Cohort 3.

The TCR originated in a woman aged 18-35 years who had recovered from COVID-19. The chain uses TRBV24-1 and TRBJ1-5; 9 nucleotides match TRBD1. Sequenced: PBMCs or T cells enriched from blood (not recorded which). CDR3 DNA: TGTGCCACCAGTGATACTCGGACAGGGGAAGGTCAGCCCCAGCATTTT. It encodes CATSDTRTGEGQPQHF.